This TCR beta chain came from a study of cytomegalovirus exposure and HLA in healthy donors. Background on the study: Within an early data release were about 85 million unique TCRs drawn from HLA-typed donors.

PCR employed 60 Vbeta and 13 Jbeta primers. Repertoires were generated with immunoSEQ multiplex PCR, while TCRdb's copy carries only in-frame clones and drops some. The data show approximately 150,000 clones, with around 78% seen just once and about 2.2% held by the top ten. General observations from the study: In a later analysis, DRB1 alleles had the most associated TCRs; HLA-C alleles the fewest. Later, an analysis found that common viral pathogens appeared to be linked with several of the most significant clusters.

Turning to this clone: Its antigen is not known.

The CDR3 length is 16 residues. Germline loops: CDR1 MGHRA, CDR2 YSYEKL. V shed 1 base, J shed 2 bases, and the junction held 3 bases outside the gene matches. The TCR sequence derives from a woman aged 18 to 35 in good health and CMV-seropositive. The chain employs TRBV4-1 and TRBJ2-3, with 10 nucleotides matching TRBD1. The sequencing input was PBMCs. CDR3 nucleotide sequence: TGCGCCAGCAGCCAAGCAGACAGGGGGCCCACAGATACGCAGTATTTT. Translation: CASSQADRGPTDTQYF.